What follows is one T cell receptor beta chain and its context. Its antigen is unidentified. Sequencing was performed with immunoSEQ multiplex PCR; in TCRdb, only in-frame clones are kept and a portion is missing. The sample has fewer than 120,000 clones; about 90% are singletons. V gave up 4 bases and J gave up 3 bases, with 9 bases separating them. Germline V gene data show CDR1 as ENHRY and CDR2 as SYGVKD. The CDR3 has 13 residues. The data stem from a study of T cell responses to AZD1222 COVID-19 vaccine. Study-wide results and caveats: Donors in the cohort were predominantly white British and more often female, and clonal diversity was possibly underestimated.

This chain uses TRBV10-3 with TRBJ1-1, with D tentatively TRBD1 (5 bases). The sample consisted of peripheral blood, taken 28 days after the second AZD1222 dose. This clonotype was sampled from an adult who received the AZD1222 COVID-19 vaccine. For the CDR3, the DNA is TGTGCCATCAGTGTCGGCAGGGACACTGAAGCTTTCTTT. Amino acid sequence: CAISVGRDTEAFF.